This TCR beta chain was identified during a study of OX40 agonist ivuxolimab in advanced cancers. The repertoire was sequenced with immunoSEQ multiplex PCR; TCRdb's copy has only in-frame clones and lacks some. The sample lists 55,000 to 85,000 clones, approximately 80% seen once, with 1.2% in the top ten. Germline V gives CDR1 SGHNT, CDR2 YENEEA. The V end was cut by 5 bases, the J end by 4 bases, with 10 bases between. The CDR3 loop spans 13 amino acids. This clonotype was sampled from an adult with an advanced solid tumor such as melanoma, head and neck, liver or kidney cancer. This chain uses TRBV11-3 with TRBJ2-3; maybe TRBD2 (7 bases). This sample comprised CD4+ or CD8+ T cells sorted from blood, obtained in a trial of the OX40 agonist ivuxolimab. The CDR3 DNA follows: TGTGCCAGCAGCCGGGGGGCTGCAGATACGCAGTATTTT. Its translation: CASSRGAADTQYF.